This TCR beta chain was recovered during a study of prognosis after radiotherapy for stage I lung cancer (dated by TCRdb to the early 2020s). Context from the whole study: Fewer than 20 stage I NSCLC patients were enrolled in Nanjing, China, between 2018 and January 2019. This study profiled peripheral blood TCR beta repertoires from stage I NSCLC patients before and after stereotactic body radiotherapy and linked the repertoires to distant failure. A total of around 40 blood samples from some 20 patients were sequenced, with one sample obtained before and one obtained after SBRT for each patient. Distant metastases were developed by four of the 19 patients after SBRT, at a median of about seven months, whereas no significant progression was observed in the other 15 patients. SBRT was not combined with any concurrent therapy in any patient. The cohort included over 10 men and roughly six women, with a median age of approximately 74 years and a range of about 53 to 90 years. SBRT was given in 3 to 5 fractions with a biologically effective dose of at least 100 Gy, using image-guided IMRT or VMAT. Approximately 14 of the patients presented with newly diagnosed primary stage I lung tumors; roughly 5 had oligometastatic NSCLC following surgical resection of the primary tumor. Every patient was regarded as medically inoperable, because of comorbidities in about a dozen cases and refusal of surgery in over five cases. Tumor histology was squamous cell carcinoma in 7 or 8 patients and adenocarcinoma in twelve.

No patient had a history of other malignancies or prior chemotherapy or radiotherapy, and all had node-negative disease on CT and PET/CT. About 6.2 milliliters of peripheral venous blood were drawn into EDTA tubes at each of two time points. PBMCs were isolated by Ficoll-Paque Plus density-gradient centrifugation. Right after collection, samples were kept at -80 degrees C until analysis. This clonotype has ten or more counts. The target of this receptor is not known. Base qualities are not provided; no much larger clone lies one nucleotide away. The germline V gene yields MNHNS for CDR1 and SASEGT for CDR2. The CDR3 holds 14 amino acids from the cysteine to the phenylalanine. Here the CDR3 DNA is all that survives: 42 bases in frame from base 1. Relative to germline, V is 7 bases shorter and J is 0 bases shorter, with 13 bases between their ends. Two rounds of multiplex PCR were performed to amplify the TCR beta CDR3 region from genomic DNA. In the first round of PCR, primers specific to each TRBV and TRBJ gene were used, and the primer sequences are filed in Chinese patent CN105087789A. The second PCR round used universal primers. The Roche High Pure PCR Template Preparation Kit was used to extract genomic DNA from frozen PBMCs. The libraries underwent paired-end sequencing with 151 bp reads on an Illumina HiSeq 3000. As for the original processing: CutAdapt was used to discard raw reads that did not contain the multiplex PCR primer sequences. Using PEAR, the high-quality paired reads were merged into contigs. By aligning each contig to reference sequences, MiXCR assigned the TRB V, D and J gene segments to that contig. CDR3 sequences were clustered by base quality and sequence similarity to remove sequencing errors. Diversity was measured as Shannon entropy normalized by the natural log of productive TCR sequence number. Clonality was computed as one minus the ratio of Shannon entropy to the natural log of the number of unique clonotypes. Using the Youden index from ROC curves, the researchers picked the repertoire-metric cut-offs for progression-free survival, and all analyses were carried out in R 3.5.3. Using fastp at Q25 and MiXCR, TCRdb reprocessed the public reads and kept productive beta chains. Merged by CDR3 protein, the rows form single entries marked with the most common genes and DNA. TCRdb's processing, not the authors', yielded these V and J calls. This sample is represented by about 19,000 distinct CDR3 sequences; about a quarter of them were singletons. The ten largest clones take up approximately 23% of the sample.

The paper as a whole reports these results and caveats: None of the reported P values were adjusted for multiple comparisons. TRBV and TRBJ usage frequencies reportedly varied with metastasis status, involving two V genes at baseline and about 10 V and two J genes after SBRT. Whether the expanded TCR clones were tumor-specific was not determined. After SBRT, the number of unique TCR clones decreased (median about 9,900 before versus 6,500 to 7,500 after; Wilcoxon paired P=0.011). Post-SBRT Shannon entropy and its change from baseline were lower in patients who developed distant metastases; baseline Shannon entropy was not associated with metastases. Limitations of the study included a small cohort and short follow-up, and the study findings need independent validation.

The receptor's source is a donor aged 50 or older with non-small cell lung cancer. Sequences were derived from PBMCs, sampled before or after stereotactic body radiation therapy (not recorded which). Recombination linked TRBV6-1 to TRBJ2-7; the D gene is not confidently resolved. CDR3 region: CASKGALSSYEQYF. In nucleotide form, the sequence is TGTGCCAGCAAGGGCGCACTCAGCTCCTACGAGCAGTACTTC.